The rows below give T cell receptor beta chains drawn from one sample of a study of OX40 agonist ivuxolimab in advanced cancers. Assay: immunoSEQ multiplex PCR; the TCRdb copy retains only in-frame clones and omits some. Of roughly 80,000 clones listed, roughly 84% are singletons. This material consisted of CD4+ or CD8+ T cells sorted from blood, taken in a trial of the OX40 agonist ivuxolimab. The receptor set was obtained from an adult with an advanced solid tumor such as melanoma, head and neck, liver or kidney cancer. Both conserved end residues are part of each CDR3.

TRBV6-5 14 CASSYRATNEKLFF
TRBV9 12 CASSVGSAEQFF
TRBV11-3 12 CASSLDLSGYTF
TRBV25-1 15 CASSERLALTDTQYF
TRBV10-3 17 CAISGLAGGSVTDTQYF
TRBV19 17 CASMGVSGTVGPGELFF
TRBV19 14 CASSTGTANEKLFF
TRBV9 16 CASSADTSGGLSGYTF
TRBV6-5 16 CASSSNPGTGNEKLFF
TRBV18 14 CASSLDRGSYEQYF
TRBV23-1 17 CASSQAQAGQSGSPLHF
TRBV7-2 12 CASSLVPDTQYF
TRBV5-6 16 CASSFGRLSSYNEQFF
TRBV19 15 CASSATGVGNYGYTF
TRBV29-1 15 CSVEGDRGSPYEQYF
TRBV7-2 15 CASSSEQGSTDTQYF
TRBV2 14 CASSDRTTQETQYF
TRBV11-3 16 CASSPQGAGLNEKLFF
TRBV12-5 11 CASGLFAEAFF
TRBV19 18 CASSIRPSSGGFQETQYF
TRBV7-9 14 CASSLAEGRTEAFF
TRBV30 13 CAWSVYGLQTQYF
TRBV27 16 CASSLAGAVSSYEQYF
TRBV7-2 14 CASSLGDTYTEAFF
TRBV6-5 15 CASSYGGTGPHEQYF